Listed below are T cell receptor beta chains from one sample, sequenced in a study of blood T cells in healthy people across ages. TCRdb processed the 5' RACE reads anew with MiXCR; each CDR3 protein has one entry. This sample yields 1.5 million to 2 million distinct CDR3 sequences, of which 25% to 30% are seen a single time; about 8% belongs to the top ten. Sequencing was done on a sample of blood. All receptors derive from a woman in her thirties in good health. Each CDR3 is given with its conserved first and last residue. Each record gives: D gene, J gene, clone size, V gene, CDR3 protein, CDR3 DNA. A D gene is named only where the DNA matches it firmly. Expanded clones get a size class; other rows say once, few or many, or leave the size out.

>NA|TRBJ2-1|many|TRBV12-3/TRBV12-4
CASNLRGAHYNEQFF
TGTGCCAGCAACCTAAGGGGGGCTCACTACAATGAGCAGTTCTTC
>NA|TRBJ2-5|few|TRBV5-1
CASSQSAETQYF
TGCGCCAGCAGCCAATCAGCGGAGACCCAGTACTTC
>NA|TRBJ1-5|NA|TRBV24-1
CATSDPAQPQHF
TGTGCCACCAGTGATCCGGCTCAGCCCCAGCATTTT
>TRBD2|TRBJ2-1|many|TRBV7-2
CASSYLAGVNNEQFF
TGTGCCAGCAGCTACCTAGCGGGGGTTAACAATGAGCAGTTCTTC
>NA|TRBJ1-1|NA|TRBV7-2
CASSAYFTENTEAFF
TGTGCCAGCAGCGCCTACTTCACGGAGAACACTGAAGCTTTCTTT
>NA|TRBJ1-2|few|TRBV4-3
CASSPSVREHYGYTF
TGCGCCAGCAGCCCCTCCGTCAGAGAACACTATGGCTACACCTTC
>NA|TRBJ1-2|once|TRBV20-1
CSAREGIDYGCTF
TGCAGTGCTAGAGAGGGGATAGACTATGGCTGCACCTTC
>NA|TRBJ1-1|NA|TRBV5-1
CASSLAPGTNTEAFF
TGCGCCAGCAGCTTGGCCCCAGGGACCAACACTGAAGCTTTCTTT
>NA|TRBJ2-5|once|TRBV5-1
CASMLAAGPETQYF
TGCGCCAGCATGCTTGCGGCGGGCCCAGAGACCCAGTACTTC
>TRBD1|TRBJ1-1|NA|TRBV7-2
CASSPVGTGRDGTEAFF
TGTGCCAGCAGCCCTGTCGGGACAGGGAGGGATGGCACTGAAGCTTTCTTT
>TRBD2|TRBJ2-1|many|TRBV4-3
CASSQETSGRGGQFF
TGCGCCAGCAGCCAAGAAACTAGCGGGAGGGGGGGGCAGTTCTTC
>TRBD1|TRBJ2-7|many|TRBV20-1
CSAPTGQGMNEQYF
TGCAGTGCTCCAACGGGACAGGGGATGAACGAGCAGTACTTC
>NA|TRBJ2-7|few|TRBV10-3
CAISDTSYEQYF
TGTGCCATCAGTGACACCTCCTACGAGCAGTACTTC
>NA|TRBJ2-7|many|TRBV28
CTSTRSDSYEQYF
TGTACCAGCACACGTAGCGACTCCTACGAGCAGTACTTC
>NA|TRBJ1-4|few|TRBV7-9
CASSLTREGEKLFF
TGTGCCAGCAGCTTGACCCGAGAGGGTGAAAAACTGTTTTTT